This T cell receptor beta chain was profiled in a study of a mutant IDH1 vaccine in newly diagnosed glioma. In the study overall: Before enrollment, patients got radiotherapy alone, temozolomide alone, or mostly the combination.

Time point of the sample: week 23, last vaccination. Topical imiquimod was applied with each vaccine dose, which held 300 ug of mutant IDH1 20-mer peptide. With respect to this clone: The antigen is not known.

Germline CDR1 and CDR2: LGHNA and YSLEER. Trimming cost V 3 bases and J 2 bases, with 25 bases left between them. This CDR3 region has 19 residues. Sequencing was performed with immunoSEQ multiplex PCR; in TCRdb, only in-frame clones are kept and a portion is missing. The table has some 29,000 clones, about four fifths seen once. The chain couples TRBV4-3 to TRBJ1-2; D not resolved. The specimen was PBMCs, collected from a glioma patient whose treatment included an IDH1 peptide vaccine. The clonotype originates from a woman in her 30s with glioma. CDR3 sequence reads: CASSHERGGLGIRNYGYTF. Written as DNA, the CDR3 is TGCGCCAGCAGCCACGAAAGAGGAGGGTTAGGCATCAGGAACTATGGCTACACCTTC.